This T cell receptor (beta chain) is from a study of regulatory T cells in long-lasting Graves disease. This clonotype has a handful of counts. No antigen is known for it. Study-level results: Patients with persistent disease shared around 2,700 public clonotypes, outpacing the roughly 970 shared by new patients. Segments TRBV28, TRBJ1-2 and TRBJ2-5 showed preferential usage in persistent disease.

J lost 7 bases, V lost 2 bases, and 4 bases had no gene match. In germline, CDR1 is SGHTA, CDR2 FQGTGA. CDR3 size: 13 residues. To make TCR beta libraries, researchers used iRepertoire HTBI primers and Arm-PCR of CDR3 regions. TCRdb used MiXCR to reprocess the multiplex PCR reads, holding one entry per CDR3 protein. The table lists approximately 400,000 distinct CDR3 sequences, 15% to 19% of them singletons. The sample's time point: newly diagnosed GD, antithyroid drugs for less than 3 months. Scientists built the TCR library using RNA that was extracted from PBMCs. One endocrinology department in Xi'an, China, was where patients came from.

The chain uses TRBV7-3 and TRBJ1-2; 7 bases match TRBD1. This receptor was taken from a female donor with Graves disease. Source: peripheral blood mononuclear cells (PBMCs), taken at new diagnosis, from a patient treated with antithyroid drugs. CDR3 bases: TGTGCCAGCAGCTTAGACAGGGCGGGTGGCTACACCTTC. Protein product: CASSLDRAGGYTF.